This is a list of T cell receptor beta chains from one sample in a study of blood T cell repertoires in COVID-19. TCRdb's table, derived via immunoSEQ multiplex PCR, lists solely in-frame clones and lacks some. The profile shows 150,000 to 200,000 clones, around 84% of them singletons. Sequencing input: peripheral blood. Source of these receptors: a woman of 80 years or more with acute or convalescent COVID-19. The CDR3 runs from the conserved cysteine through the conserved F or W. D genes are given only for firm matches. The size of a clone is reported for some rows only, either as once, few or many, or as a class for expanded clones.

d_call | j_call | clone_size | v_call | cdr3_nt | cdr3_aa
NA | TRBJ2-5 | NA | TRBV7-9 | TGTGCCAGCAGCTTAAGGACTGCCGAGACCCAGTACTTC | CASSLRTAETQYF
NA | TRBJ2-7 | NA | TRBV10-2 | TGCGCCAGCAGTGGCAGGGTACAGTTTTTGGAGCAGTACTTC | CASSGRVQFLEQYF
TRBD2 | TRBJ2-3 | once | TRBV25-1 | TGTGCCAGCAGTGGACTAGCGGTAGACGTCCCACGGGAGGATACGCAGTATTTT | CASSGLAVDVPREDTQYF
TRBD1 | TRBJ1-2 | NA | TRBV5-4 | TGTGCCAGCAGCTTGGACAGGGGGCGTATATTCTATGGCTACACCTTC | CASSLDRGRIFYGYTF
NA | TRBJ1-2 | NA | TRBV6-5 | TGTGCCAGCAGTTACTCTAGGCACAGGGGCTACACCTTC | CASSYSRHRGYTF
NA | TRBJ2-5 | once | TRBV19 | TGTGCCAGTAGTATTACAAACGTCGGGGAGACCCAGTACTTC | CASSITNVGETQYF
NA | TRBJ2-5 | NA | TRBV10-1 | TGCGCCAGCAGTGACGGGAAAGAGACCCAGTACTTC | CASSDGKETQYF
TRBD2 | TRBJ2-7 | NA | TRBV4-1 | TGCGCCAGCAGCCACGGACTAGCGGGAGTCCTCGGCGAGCAGTACTTC | CASSHGLAGVLGEQYF
NA | TRBJ1-1 | once | TRBV28 | TGTGCCAGCAGTTTCGAGGAACGCGAAGCTTTCTTT | CASSFEEREAFF
NA | TRBJ1-6 | NA | TRBV7-9 | TGTGCCAGCAGCTTAACCAGGGGCCCCCTCCACTTT | CASSLTRGPLHF
NA | TRBJ2-2 | NA | TRBV21-1 | TGTGCCAGCAAGCAAGGGGGCCCAGGGTGGGGTAAGAACACCGGGGAGCTGTTTTTT | CASKQGGPGWGKNTGELFF
TRBD2 | TRBJ2-7 | NA | TRBV19 | TGTGCCAGTAGTATAACTAGCGGGAGCTCCTACGAGCAGTACTTC | CASSITSGSSYEQYF
TRBD2 | TRBJ2-1 | NA | TRBV30 | TGTGCCTGGAGTCATGAGATGAGCGGGGGTGCTCCCTACAATGAGCAGTTCTTC | CAWSHEMSGGAPYNEQFF
TRBD2 | TRBJ2-3 | NA | TRBV7-9 | TGTGCCAGCAGCCGAGGGACTAGCGGGGGGACAGATACGCAGTATTTT | CASSRGTSGGTDTQYF
NA | TRBJ1-1 | NA | TRBV20-1 | TGCAGTGCCCCCCGGGGGACTGAAGCTTTCTTT | CSAPRGTEAFF
NA | TRBJ1-1 | NA | TRBV11-2 | TGTGCCAGCAGCTTCAGCTCGGGGGTGAACACTGAAGCTTTCTTT | CASSFSSGVNTEAFF
TRBD2 | TRBJ2-3 | NA | TRBV29-1 | TGCAGCGCCGGGACTAGCGGGCGAACAGATACGCAGTATTTT | CSAGTSGRTDTQYF
NA | TRBJ2-2 | NA | TRBV2 | TGTGCCAGCAGTGGCAGGGAAGGCAGCTGGGAGCTGTTTTTT | CASSGREGSWELFF
NA | TRBJ2-7 | NA | TRBV9 | TGTGCCAGCAGCCGTGGGGCAGCGTCCTACGAGCAGTACTTC | CASSRGAASYEQYF
NA | TRBJ1-2 | NA | TRBV5-6 | TGTGCCAGCAGACCCCAGGCTGCTGGCTACACCTTC | CASRPQAAGYTF
NA | TRBJ1-3 | NA | TRBV10-1 | TGCGCCAGCACTCCCTGGGAGGAGGGAAACACCATATATTTT | CASTPWEEGNTIYF
NA | TRBJ2-7 | NA | TRBV7-2 | TGTGCCAGCAGCTCCAACCCGGCAGGCGAGCAGTACTTC | CASSSNPAGEQYF
TRBD1 | TRBJ1-4 | NA | TRBV2 | TGTGCCAGCAGTTCCGACAGGGCGAGTGAAAAACTGTTTTTT | CASSSDRASEKLFF
TRBD1 | TRBJ1-1 | few | TRBV12-3/TRBV12-4 | TGTGCCAGCAGTGAGACAGGGACCACTGAAGCTTTCTTT | CASSETGTTEAFF
NA | TRBJ1-5 | NA | TRBV7-2 | TGTGCCAGCAGCTCGAATCAGCCCCAGCATTTT | CASSSNQPQHF
NA | TRBJ1-1 | NA | TRBV5-5 | TGTGCCAGCAGCTTTATCTTGAACACTGAAGCTTTCTTT | CASSFILNTEAFF
NA | TRBJ1-2 | NA | TRBV3-1/TRBV3-2 | TGTGCCAGCAGCCAAGATTGTGTCATTTACTATGGCTACACCTTC | CASSQDCVIYYGYTF
TRBD2 | TRBJ2-1 | NA | TRBV6-2/TRBV6-3 | TGTGCCAGCAGTTACGGCCTAGCGGGGGGGGACAATGAGCAGTTCTTC | CASSYGLAGGDNEQFF
TRBD1 | TRBJ1-6 | few | TRBV7-6 | TGTGCCAGCAGCTCAGTGACAGGGGTCAATTCACCCCTCCACTTT | CASSSVTGVNSPLHF
NA | TRBJ2-2 | NA | TRBV27 | TGTGCCAGCAGTCTAGTACCCCGGTCCACCGGGGAGCTGTTTTTT | CASSLVPRSTGELFF
NA | TRBJ1-2 | once | TRBV12-3/TRBV12-4 | TGTGCCAGCAGTTTTGGGGGGAGGAATGGCTACACCTTC | CASSFGGRNGYTF
NA | TRBJ1-6 | NA | TRBV3-1/TRBV3-2 | TGTGCCAGCAGATTGGGAGGGTCCTATAATTCACCCCTCCACTTT | CASRLGGSYNSPLHF